Reported below is one T cell receptor beta chain. Its specificity is not known. This same CDR3 is encoded by further DNA sequences in the sample. This specimen comes from a study of shared clonotypes between healthy human individuals. Across the whole study: Plates per donor: three CD4 naive, three CD4 memory, two CD8 naive, one CD8 memory. General observations from the study: Clonotypes not shared had lower generation probabilities than those common to all four donors. Depth was large, yet rarefaction showed that sorted-subset sequencing was incomplete.

Replicate sorted-subset PCRs were loaded with around 210 ng DNA, tens of thousands of T cell genomes. TCRdb's table, derived via immunoSEQ multiplex PCR, lists solely in-frame clones and lacks some. Of some 1,600,000 clones listed, around 98% were seen once; the top ten hold 0.4% to 0.55%. The CDR3 totals 12 residues. The ends were cut back, 0 bases at V and 5 bases at J, with 4 bases in the middle. Germline lookup yields CDR1 KGHSH and CDR2 LQKENI. This chain uses TRBV18 with TRBJ2-5, with D hard to call. The sequence was collected from a man aged 30-40 years in good health. Specimen: naive CD4+ T cells sorted from blood. Subset denoted: CD45RA+ positively selected. DNA of the CDR3: TGTGCCAGCTCACCACCAACGGAGACCCAGTACTTC. Translating gives CASSPPTETQYF.